One sample yielded the 28 T cell receptor beta chains listed below, sequenced in a study of identical twins. TCRdb reanalysed the 5' RACE reads using MiXCR and keeps one entry per CDR3 protein. Here the sample spans about 530,000 distinct CDR3 sequences, approximately 20% being singletons. The same sample was also used in a study of yellow fever vaccine responses in identical twins.

Sequenced material: CD4+ T cells sorted from blood. The receptors were gathered from a woman aged 18-30 years in good health.

This clonotype appeared a single time. CDR3 bases: TGCAGTGGAACTAGCGGGAGGAGCTACGAGCAGTACTTC. This encodes CSGTSGRSYEQYF. The chain employs TRBV20-1 and TRBJ2-7; 12 bases match TRBD2. The CDR3 contains 13 residues. V trimming: 7 bases; J trimming: 3 bases; junction bases outside the gene matches: 4. Germline CDR1 is DFQATT and CDR2 is SNEGSKA (reference sequence).

This clonotype came up a few times. The chain carries TRBV6-1 and TRBJ2-3; 11 nucleotides match TRBD1. The J segment lost 2 bases and the V segment lost 7 bases, leaving 8 bases of the junction unmatched. CDR1 and CDR2 (germline): MNHNS, SASEGT. CDR3 length equals 16 residues. CDR3 sequence: CASTVGDRGNTDTQYF. The CDR3 nucleotides are TGTGCCAGCACGGTAGGGGACAGGGGGAACACAGATACGCAGTATTTT.

The chain carries TRBV25-1 and TRBJ2-7; D is possibly TRBD1 (6 bases). The CDR3 sequence is 16 residues long. Germline loops: CDR1 MGHDK, CDR2 SYGVNS. V shed 5 bases and J shed 5 bases, with 22 bases lying between them. CDR3 protein: CASSRVRGRSGDEQYF. In DNA form, the CDR3 reads TGTGCCAGCAGTCGAGTCAGGGGCAGATCCGGCGACGAGCAGTACTTC.

This clonotype has more than one count but fewer than ten. V is TRBV12-3 or TRBV12-4 and J is TRBJ2-1; D call uncertain. The CDR3 runs 10 residues. Trimming pared 1 base from V and 8 bases from J, leaving 0 bases between. The CDR3 here is CASSLDEQFF. CDR3 coding DNA: TGTGCCAGCAGTTTAGATGAGCAGTTCTTC.

The chain is built from TRBV20-1 and TRBJ2-1; D is perhaps TRBD2 (5 bases). Trimming left V 1 base short and J 4 bases short, with 11 bases between. CDR1 and CDR2 (germline): DFQATT, SNEGSKA (reference sequence). This CDR3 is 14 amino acids long. CDR3 amino acids: CSARARTDYNEQFF. In DNA form, the CDR3 reads TGCAGTGCTAGAGCACGGACTGATTACAATGAGCAGTTCTTC.

This clonotype was observed many times. The rearrangement links TRBV20-1 to TRBJ2-1, with 9 bases matching TRBD2. CDR3 length equals 18 residues. Germline-derived CDR1 and CDR2 are DFQATT and SNEGSKA (reference sequence). V dropped 1 base and J dropped 1; count of bases not matched to a gene: 11. CDR3 in amino acids: CSARVSQRGVGSYNEQFF. CDR3 coding DNA: TGCAGTGCTAGAGTGAGCCAGCGGGGGGTGGGGTCCTACAATGAGCAGTTCTTC.

Only a few counts were recorded for this clonotype. The rearrangement uses TRBV28 and TRBJ2-7; no clear D. Germline values: CDR1 MDHEN, CDR2 SYDVKM. The CDR3 has 14 residues. V was trimmed by 3 bases and J by 6 bases, leaving 15 bases between them. The CDR3 nucleotides are TGTGCCAGCAGTTTTTTAGGGAACTTCCGCGAGCAGTACTTC. Amino acids: CASSFLGNFREQYF.

This clonotype came up a few times. The chain links TRBV29-1 to TRBJ1-2; possible D gene TRBD1, 5 bases. Germline V CDR1 and CDR2: SQVTM, ANQGSEA. CDR3 length: 12 amino acids. V gave up 4 bases and J gave up 8 bases, with 14 bases separating them. The CDR3 bases are TGCAGCGTTGGCGGGCAGGGCTTCGGCTACACCTTC. Translation: CSVGGQGFGYTF.

This chain links TRBV28 with TRBJ2-6; TRBD2 is a possible D gene (5 bases). CDR3 length: 14 residues. Germline values: CDR1 MDHEN, CDR2 SYDVKM. The V end lost 7 bases, the J end lost 2 bases, and 9 bases lay between the germline ends. The DNA for the CDR3 is TGTGCCAGCATTAGCGCAGCTGGGGCCAACGTCCTGACTTTC. Its protein is CASISAAGANVLTF.

In this sample, this clonotype turned up a few times. The chain employs TRBV3-1 and TRBJ2-1; a weak D match, TRBD2 (6 bases). CDR1 is LGHDT, CDR2 YNNKEL, per germline (reference sequence). Deletions cut 4 bases from V and 2 bases from J, with 15 bases between. This CDR3 has 16 amino acids. The chain's CDR3 is CASSPRGSGTYNEQFF. CDR3 in DNA: TGTGCCAGCAGCCCCCGGGGTAGCGGAACCTACAATGAGCAGTTCTTC.

This clonotype was picked up a small number of times. This rearrangement joins TRBV5-1 to TRBJ2-7; 8 positions agree with TRBD1. The CDR3 length is 15 residues. Germline CDR1 reads SGHRS; CDR2 reads YFSETQ. The ends lost 0 bases at V and 5 bases at J; junction bases unmatched: 7. The CDR3 loop reads CASSLAGQGFDEQYF. The CDR3 DNA follows: TGCGCCAGCAGCTTGGCCGGACAGGGATTTGACGAGCAGTACTTC.

CDR3 nucleotides: TGTGCCAGCAGCTTAACACTAGCGAACACCGGGGAGCTGTTTTTT. Amino acid sequence: CASSLTLANTGELFF. The genes are TRBV7-3 and TRBJ2-2; a weak D match, TRBD2 (5 bases). Trimming stripped 0 bases from V and 0 bases from J, with 5 bases between. Germline CDR1 and CDR2: SGHTA and FQGTGA. The CDR3 has 15 amino acids. The full variable domain, its missing parts supplied by reference TRBV7-3 and TRBJ2-2, is GAGVSQTPSNKVTEKGKYVELRCDPISGHTALYWYRQSLGQGPEFLIYFQGTGAADDSGLPNDRFFAVRPEGSVSTLKIQRTERGDSAVYLCASSLTLANTGELFFGEGSRLTVL.

The gene calls are TRBV5-1 and TRBJ2-7; TRBD1 or TRBD2 may be the D gene (5 bases each). CDR1 is SGHRS, CDR2 YFSETQ, per germline. The CDR3 runs 13 residues. Trimming stripped 4 bases from V and 5 bases from J, with 13 bases between. CDR3 sequence: CASSPMRGDEQYF. The CDR3, as DNA: TGCGCCAGCAGCCCGATGAGGGGAGACGAGCAGTACTTC.

This clonotype was counted only a few times. The chain has TRBV7-8 and TRBJ2-7; 7 bases agree with TRBD2. The CDR3 totals 16 residues. Germline values: CDR1 SGHVS, CDR2 FQNEAQ. V trimming: 2 bases; J trimming: 1 base; junction bases outside the gene matches: 8. CDR3 nucleotides: TGTGCCAGCAGCTTAAGGGACCCCGGGGGGTCCTACGAGCAGTACTTC. Amino acids: CASSLRDPGGSYEQYF.

This clonotype occurred a few times. The rearrangement uses TRBV28 and TRBJ2-1; TRBD2 agrees at 9 bases. Germline V CDR1 and CDR2: MDHEN, SYDVKM. CDR3 size: 16 residues. J was trimmed by 5 bases and V by 4 bases; bases with no gene match: 9. The CDR3, as DNA: TGTGCCAGCAGTTCCCTTAGCGGGAGCCCCCACAATGAGCAGTTCTTC. Protein product: CASSSLSGSPHNEQFF.

V usage is TRBV4-1 and J usage is TRBJ2-3, with 9 bases lining up with TRBD2. Germline values: CDR1 MGHRA, CDR2 YSYEKL. The CDR3 is made up of 15 amino acids. Unmatched junction bases numbered 5, after V lost 5 bases and J lost 2 bases. The CDR3 is CASSFRLAVTDTQYF. The CDR3 DNA sequence: TGCGCCAGCAGCTTCCGACTAGCGGTCACAGATACGCAGTATTTT.

This clonotype showed up just a few times. This chain connects TRBV27 to TRBJ2-5, with 10 bases matching TRBD2. There are 14 residues in the CDR3. Germline CDR1 MNHEY, CDR2 SMNVEV (reference sequence). Unmatched junction bases numbered 8, after V lost 4 bases and J lost 9 bases. The CDR3 sequence: CASSSSGGGLAQYF. The CDR3 DNA sequence: TGTGCCAGCAGTTCTAGCGGGGGTGGGTTAGCCCAGTACTTC.

This clonotype was counted a few times. V usage is TRBV6-1 and J usage is TRBJ1-1; possibly TRBD1 for D (6 bases). The CDR3 totals 12 residues. Deletions cut 0 bases from V and 10 bases from J, with 9 bases between. Germline V gene sequence: CDR1 MNHNS, CDR2 SASEGT. DNA for the CDR3: TGTGCCAGCAGTGAAGCGGGGGACACAGCTTTCTTT. Translating gives CASSEAGDTAFF.

This clonotype has just a few counts. V is TRBV5-1 and J is TRBJ2-1; 9 nucleotides match TRBD1. CDR3 length: 15 residues. The V gene's germline CDR1 is SGHRS and CDR2 YFSETQ. Losses at the gene ends were 2 bases for V and 8 bases for J; bases not matched to a gene: 8. CDR3 loop: CASSLKGTGNDEQFF. The DNA of the CDR3 is TGCGCCAGCAGCTTAAAAGGGACAGGGAATGATGAGCAGTTCTTC. The full variable domain, in which reference TRBV5-1 and TRBJ2-1 provide the parts outside the CDR3, is KAGVTQTPRYLIKTRGQQVTLSCSPISGHRSVSWYQQTPGQGLQFLFEYFSETQRNKGNFPGRFSGRQFSNSRSEMNVSTLELGDSALYLCASSLKGTGNDEQFFGPGTRLTVL.

This clonotype was recorded a few times. This chain uses TRBV10-3 with TRBJ2-3; tentative D call: TRBD2 (6 bases). Per the germline V gene, CDR1 is ENHRY and CDR2 is SYGVKD. The ends were cut back, 3 bases at V and 0 bases at J, with 10 bases in the middle. The CDR3 length is 15 residues. CDR3 sequence (DNA): TGTGCCATCAGTGATGGGACTCAGAGCACAGATACGCAGTATTTT. Amino acid sequence: CAISDGTQSTDTQYF.

This clonotype has just a few counts. The rearrangement links TRBV5-5 to TRBJ1-6; D unclear. Trimming removed 4 bases from V and 3 bases from J, with 11 bases in between. The length of the CDR3 is 15 residues. CDR1 and CDR2 from the germline V gene are SGHKS and YYEKEE (reference sequence). The CDR3 DNA reads TGTGCCAGCAGCGTTCGGCAGGACTATAATTCACCCCTCCACTTT. This codes for CASSVRQDYNSPLHF.

The CDR3 coding sequence is TGCAGTTCTTGGCTAGCGGCGTACAATGAGCAGTTCTTC. It codes for CSSWLAAYNEQFF. The gene calls are TRBV20-1 and TRBJ2-1; 7 bases match TRBD2. CDR1 and CDR2 from the germline V gene are DFQATT and SNEGSKA (reference sequence). The length of the CDR3 is 13 residues. V shed 8 bases, J shed 4 bases, and the junction held 8 bases outside the gene matches.

The chain carries TRBV19 and TRBJ1-3; 8 bases match TRBD1. The V gene end was trimmed by 6 bases and the J gene end by 4 bases; junction bases not matched to a gene: 11. CDR1 and CDR2 from the germline V gene are LNHDA and SQIVND (reference sequence). CDR3 length: 16 amino acids. As DNA, the CDR3 is TGTGCCAGTAGACTCCCGGGACAGGACAGAGGAAACACCATATATTTT. Residues: CASRLPGQDRGNTIYF.

This clonotype was counted a few times. The chain uses TRBV10-3 and TRBJ2-7, with D possibly being TRBD1 (5 bases). The CDR3 covers 12 residues. CDR1 and CDR2 from the germline V gene are ENHRY and SYGVKD. V lost 7 bases and J lost 0, with 7 bases in between. The DNA for the CDR3 is TGTGCCATCACCGACAGCTCCTACGAGCAGTACTTC. This codes for CAITDSSYEQYF.

To note about this clonotype: At one end the junction does not follow the germline gene, possibly because of a read error. This sequence joins TRBV12-3 or TRBV12-4 and TRBJ2-1, with 10 bases identical to TRBD1. This CDR3 has 18 residues. The CDR3 is CAISYPLSGTGVRNEQFF. The CDR3 coding sequence is TGTGCCATCAGTTATCCCCTCTCCGGGACAGGGGTCCGGAATGAGCAGTTCTTC.

The chain couples TRBV7-9 to TRBJ1-1; tentative D call: TRBD1 (5 bases). V lost 7 bases and J 1 base, leaving 13 bases between the germline ends. The V gene's germline CDR1 is SEHNR and CDR2 FQNEAQ (reference sequence). The CDR3 is 14 amino acids. CDR3 nucleotides: TGTGCCAGCACCAAAGGGGCGGAGAACACTGAAGCTTTCTTT. It codes for CASTKGAENTEAFF.

This clonotype was seen only a few times. The rearrangement uses TRBV20-1 and TRBJ2-1; 7 bases map to TRBD2. Per the germline V gene, CDR1 is DFQATT and CDR2 is SNEGSKA (reference sequence). Trimming removed 1 base from V and 8 bases from J; junction bases left unmatched: 8. The CDR3 contains 14 residues. For the CDR3, the DNA is TGCAGTGCTAGAGGAGCGGGGTCTTGGGATGAGCAGTTCTTC. It specifies CSARGAGSWDEQFF.

This rearrangement joins TRBV7-9 to TRBJ1-4; possibly TRBD1 for D (6 bases). The CDR3 has 15 amino acids. Germline values: CDR1 SEHNR, CDR2 FQNEAQ (reference sequence). Trimming took off 5 bases at V and 7 bases at J, with 17 bases between the two ends. CDR3 DNA: TGTGCCAGCAGCACCAGGGGTAGGCTGGCTGAAAAACTGTTTTTT. Its translation: CASSTRGRLAEKLFF.